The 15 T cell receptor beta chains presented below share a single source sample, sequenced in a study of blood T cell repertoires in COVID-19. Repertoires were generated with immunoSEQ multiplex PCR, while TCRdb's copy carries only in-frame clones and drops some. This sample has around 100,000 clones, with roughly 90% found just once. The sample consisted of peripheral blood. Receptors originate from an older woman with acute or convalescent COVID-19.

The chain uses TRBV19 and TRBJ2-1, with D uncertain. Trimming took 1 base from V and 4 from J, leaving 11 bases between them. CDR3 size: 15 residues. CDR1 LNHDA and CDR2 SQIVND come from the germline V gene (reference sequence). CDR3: CASSIVASGYNEQFF. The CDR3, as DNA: TGTGCCAGTAGTATAGTTGCTAGTGGGTACAATGAGCAGTTCTTC.

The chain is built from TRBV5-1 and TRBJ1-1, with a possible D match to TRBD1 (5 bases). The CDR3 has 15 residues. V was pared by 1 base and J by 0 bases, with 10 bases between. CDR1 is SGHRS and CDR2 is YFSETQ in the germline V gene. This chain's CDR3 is CASSLRGLVNTEAFF. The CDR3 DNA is TGCGCCAGCAGCTTGAGGGGTTTGGTGAACACTGAAGCTTTCTTT. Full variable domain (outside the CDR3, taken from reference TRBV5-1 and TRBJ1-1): KAGVTQTPRYLIKTRGQQVTLSCSPISGHRSVSWYQQTPGQGLQFLFEYFSETQRNKGNFPGRFSGRQFSNSRSEMNVSTLELGDSALYLCASSLRGLVNTEAFFGQGTRLTVV.

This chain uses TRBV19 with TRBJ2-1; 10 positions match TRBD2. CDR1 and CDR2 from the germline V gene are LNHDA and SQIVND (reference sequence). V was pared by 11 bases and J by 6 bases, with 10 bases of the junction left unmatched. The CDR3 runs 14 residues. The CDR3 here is CAASAGGLSNEQFF. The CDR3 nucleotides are TGTGCCGCCTCAGCGGGAGGGTTGAGCAATGAGCAGTTCTTC.

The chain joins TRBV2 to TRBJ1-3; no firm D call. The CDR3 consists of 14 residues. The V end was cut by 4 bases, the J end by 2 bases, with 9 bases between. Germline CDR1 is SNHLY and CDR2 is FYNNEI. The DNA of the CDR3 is TGTGCCAGCAGTGTCCTCCTACCTGGAAACACCATATATTTT. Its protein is CASSVLLPGNTIYF.

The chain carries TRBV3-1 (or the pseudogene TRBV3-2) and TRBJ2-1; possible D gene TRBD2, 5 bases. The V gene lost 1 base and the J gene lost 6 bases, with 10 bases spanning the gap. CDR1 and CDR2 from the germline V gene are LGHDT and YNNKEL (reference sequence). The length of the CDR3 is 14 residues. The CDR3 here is CASSQGLFSNEQFF. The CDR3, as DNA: TGTGCCAGCAGCCAAGGACTATTCTCCAATGAGCAGTTCTTC.

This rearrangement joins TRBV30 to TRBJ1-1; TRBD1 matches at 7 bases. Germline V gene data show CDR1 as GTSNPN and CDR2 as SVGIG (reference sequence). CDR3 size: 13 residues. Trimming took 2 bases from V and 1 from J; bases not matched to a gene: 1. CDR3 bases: TGTGCCTGGAGTAAGGGGGCGAACACTGAAGCTTTCTTT. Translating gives CAWSKGANTEAFF.

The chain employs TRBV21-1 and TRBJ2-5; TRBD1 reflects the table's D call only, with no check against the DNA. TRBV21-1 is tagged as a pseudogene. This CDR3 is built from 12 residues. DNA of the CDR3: TGTGCCGGAACAGGGAGTGGGGAGACCCAGTACTTC. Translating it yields CAGTGSGETQYF.

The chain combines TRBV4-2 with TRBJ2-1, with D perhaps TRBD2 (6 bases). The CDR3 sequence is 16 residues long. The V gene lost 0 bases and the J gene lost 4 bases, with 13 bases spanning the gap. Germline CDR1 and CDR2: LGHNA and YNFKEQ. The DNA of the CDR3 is TGTGCCAGCAGCCAAGAGGGGACTGCCCATTACAATGAGCAGTTCTTC. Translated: CASSQEGTAHYNEQFF.

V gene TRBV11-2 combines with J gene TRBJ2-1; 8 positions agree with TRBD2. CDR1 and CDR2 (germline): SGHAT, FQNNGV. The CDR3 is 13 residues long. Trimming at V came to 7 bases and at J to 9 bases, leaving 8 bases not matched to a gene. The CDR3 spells CASTNGLAGEQFF. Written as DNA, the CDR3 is TGTGCCAGCACGAACGGACTAGCCGGTGAGCAGTTCTTC.

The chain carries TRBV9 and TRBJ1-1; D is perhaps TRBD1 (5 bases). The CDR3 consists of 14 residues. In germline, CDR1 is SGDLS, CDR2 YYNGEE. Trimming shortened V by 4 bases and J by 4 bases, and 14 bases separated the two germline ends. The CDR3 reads CASSPHQGSTEAFF. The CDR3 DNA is TGTGCCAGCAGCCCGCATCAGGGATCCACTGAAGCTTTCTTT.

The CDR3: CASSLVGSYGYTF. CDR3 in DNA: TGTGCCAGCAGTTTGGTGGGGAGCTATGGCTACACCTTC. The rearrangement joins TRBV12-3 or TRBV12-4 to TRBJ1-2; unclear D gene. The CDR3 consists of 13 residues. V lost 3 bases to trimming and J lost 4 bases, with 9 bases between them.

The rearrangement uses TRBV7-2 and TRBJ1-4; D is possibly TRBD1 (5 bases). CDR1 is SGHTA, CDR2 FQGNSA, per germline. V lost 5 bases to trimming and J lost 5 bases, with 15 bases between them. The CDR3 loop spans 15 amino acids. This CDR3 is CASSQGPGLNEKLFF. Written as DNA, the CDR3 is TGTGCCAGCAGCCAGGGCCCGGGACTCAATGAAAAACTGTTTTTT. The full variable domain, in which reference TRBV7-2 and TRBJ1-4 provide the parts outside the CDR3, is GAGVSQSPSNKVTEKGKDVELRCDPISGHTALYWYRQSLGQGLEFLIYFQGNSAPDKSGLPSDRFSAERTGGSVSTLTIQRTQQEDSAVYLCASSQGPGLNEKLFFGSGTQLSVL.

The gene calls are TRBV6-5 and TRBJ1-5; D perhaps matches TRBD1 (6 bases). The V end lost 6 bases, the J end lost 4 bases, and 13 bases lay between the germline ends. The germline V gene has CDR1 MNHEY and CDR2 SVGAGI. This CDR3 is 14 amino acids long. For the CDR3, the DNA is TGTGCCAGCAGCCAGACAGGTAATAATCAGCCCCAGCATTTT. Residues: CASSQTGNNQPQHF.

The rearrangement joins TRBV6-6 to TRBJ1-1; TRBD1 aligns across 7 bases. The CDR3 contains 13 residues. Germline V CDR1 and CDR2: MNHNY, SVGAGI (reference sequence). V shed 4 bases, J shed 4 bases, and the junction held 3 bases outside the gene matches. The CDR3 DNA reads TGTGCCAGCAGTTCCGACAGGGCCACTGAAGCTTTCTTT. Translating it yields CASSSDRATEAFF.

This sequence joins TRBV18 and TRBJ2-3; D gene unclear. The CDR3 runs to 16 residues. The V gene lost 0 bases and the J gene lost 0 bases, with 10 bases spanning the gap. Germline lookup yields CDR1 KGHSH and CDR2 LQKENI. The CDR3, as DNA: TGTGCCAGCTCACCACCGGTCGGTTCTAGCACAGATACGCAGTATTTT. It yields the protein CASSPPVGSSTDTQYF.